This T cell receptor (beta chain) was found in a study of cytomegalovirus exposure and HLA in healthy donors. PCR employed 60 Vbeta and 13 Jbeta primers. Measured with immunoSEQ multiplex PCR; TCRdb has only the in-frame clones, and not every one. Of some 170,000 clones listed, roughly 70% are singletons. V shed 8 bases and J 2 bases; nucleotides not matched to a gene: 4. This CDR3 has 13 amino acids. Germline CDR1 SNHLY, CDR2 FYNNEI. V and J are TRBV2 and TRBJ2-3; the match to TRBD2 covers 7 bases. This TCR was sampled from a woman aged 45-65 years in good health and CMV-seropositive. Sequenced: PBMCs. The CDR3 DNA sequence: TGTGCCAGCGGGGGGGACTCCACAGATACGCAGTATTTT. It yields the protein CASGGDSTDTQYF.